The 10 T cell receptor beta chains below all came from one sample that was sequenced in a study of radiation and T cells in renal cell carcinoma. As for time point: blood 2 weeks post-SBRT. Indicated treatment: 15 Gy SBRT to primary tumor, nephrectomy 4 weeks later. Sequencing used immunoSEQ multiplex PCR; TCRdb keeps in-frame clones, though not all of them. In the table there are some 75,000 clones, 82% of which are singletons. The input for sequencing was blood, taken from a patient whose treatment included radiotherapy and nephrectomy. The receptors originated from a man in his fifties or sixties with renal cell carcinoma.

The V call is TRBV28, the J call TRBJ2-5; maybe TRBD1 (7 bases). Trimming removed 3 bases at V and 2 bases at J, with 13 bases between. This CDR3 spans 15 amino acids. The germline V gene encodes CDR1 MDHEN and CDR2 SYDVKM. This CDR3 is CASSFDREAQETQYF. Here the CDR3 DNA reads TGTGCCAGCAGTTTCGACAGGGAGGCTCAAGAGACCCAGTACTTC. The variable domain in full, completed from reference TRBV28 and TRBJ2-5, reads DVKVTQSSRYLVKRTGEKVFLECVQDMDHENMFWYRQDPGLGLRLIYFSYDVKMKEKGDIPEGYSVSREKKERFSLILESASTNQTSMYLCASSFDREAQETQYFGPGTRLLVL.

The V gene is TRBV13, the J gene TRBJ2-3, with 16 nucleotides matching TRBD2. V was pared by 3 bases and J by 6 bases, with 9 bases of the junction left unmatched. Germline V gives CDR1 PRHDT, CDR2 FYEKMQ (reference sequence). The CDR3 totals 18 residues. The CDR3 coding sequence is TGTGCCAGCAGCTTGGGGGGACTAGCGGGAGGGCCTGGGGATACGCAGTATTTT. It codes for CASSLGGLAGGPGDTQYF.

The chain couples TRBV27 to TRBJ2-3, with 7 bases identical to TRBD1. The CDR3 runs to 17 residues. V was clipped by 5 bases and J by 6 bases; unmatched bases: 17. Germline V gives CDR1 MNHEY, CDR2 SMNVEV (reference sequence). CDR3 region: CASSPSHRDSVPDTQYF. The CDR3 DNA is TGTGCCAGCAGTCCGTCACACCGGGACAGCGTACCGGATACGCAGTATTTT.

CDR3 region: CASSSGGAYQETQYF. CDR3 DNA: TGTGCCAGCAGCTCAGGGGGCGCGTACCAAGAGACCCAGTACTTC. The gene calls are TRBV11-2 and TRBJ2-5; 8 bases are shared with TRBD1. The CDR3 consists of 15 residues. The germline gives CDR1 SGHAT, CDR2 FQNNGV. The V and J ends lost 4 bases and 0 bases, in that order; junction bases with no gene match: 4.

A few counts support this clone. This chain links TRBV2 with TRBJ2-2; D possibly corresponds to TRBD1 (6 bases). Germline-derived CDR1 and CDR2 are SNHLY and FYNNEI. The CDR3 has 13 residues. Trimming left V 5 bases short and J 5 bases short, with 9 bases between. The CDR3 loop reads CASSYRVTGELFF. The CDR3 DNA is TGTGCCAGCAGTTACAGGGTTACCGGGGAGCTGTTTTTT.

The rearrangement links TRBV11-2 to TRBJ2-3; D is perhaps TRBD1 or TRBD2 (5 bases each). Looked up from germline, CDR1 is SGHAT and CDR2 is FQNNGV. There are 15 residues in the CDR3. Between the trimmed V and J ends, which lost 3 bases and 4 bases, there was a span of 14 bases. CDR3 coding DNA: TGTGCCAGCAGCTTTTCTGGGGCGCGGGCAGATACGCAGTATTTT. This gives the protein CASSFSGARADTQYF.

This clone was observed once. The gene calls are TRBV7-2 and TRBJ1-5; 7 bases align to TRBD1. The ends lost 5 bases at V and 0 bases at J; junction bases unmatched: 4. This CDR3 region has 15 residues. CDR1 SGHTA and CDR2 FQGNSA come from the germline V gene. As DNA, the CDR3 is TGTGCCAGCAGCCTCAGGGGGTATAGCAATCAGCCCCAGCATTTT. This translates into CASSLRGYSNQPQHF.

The V gene is TRBV10-2, the J gene TRBJ1-2; perhaps TRBD1 as D (5 bases). The length of the CDR3 is 13 residues. V shed 6 bases and J shed 2 bases, with 10 bases lying between them. The germline CDR1 and CDR2 sequences are WSHSY and SAAADI. The CDR3 DNA follows: TGCGCCAGCAGGGGGAACAGGAACTATGGCTACACCTTC. Translated, it gives CASRGNRNYGYTF.

This chain links TRBV7-9 with TRBJ2-1, with D perhaps matching TRBD2 (5 bases). The CDR3 covers 13 residues. Germline-derived CDR1 and CDR2 are SEHNR and FQNEAQ (reference sequence). The germline V and J ends were trimmed by 3 bases and 5 bases, with 8 bases remaining between them. Here the CDR3 DNA reads TGTGCCAGCAGCTTTTGGGAGAACAATGAGCAGTTCTTC. This sequence encodes CASSFWENNEQFF.

The chain uses TRBV28 and TRBJ2-5; D is uncertain. In germline, CDR1 is MDHEN, CDR2 SYDVKM. Between the trimmed V and J ends, which lost 3 bases and 4 bases, there was a span of 6 bases. The CDR3 has 12 residues. CDR3 DNA sequence: TGTGCCAGCAGTTTTGGGTCAGAGACCCAGTACTTC. Translated: CASSFGSETQYF.